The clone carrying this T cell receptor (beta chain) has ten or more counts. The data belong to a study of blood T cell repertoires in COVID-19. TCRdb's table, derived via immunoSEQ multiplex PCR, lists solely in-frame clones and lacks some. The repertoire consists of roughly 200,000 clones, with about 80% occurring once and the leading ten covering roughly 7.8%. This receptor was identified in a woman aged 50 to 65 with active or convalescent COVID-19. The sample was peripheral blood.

CDR3 residues: CATSGAGGVETQYF. CDR3 sequence (DNA): TGTGCCACCAGTGGGGCTGGGGGGGTAGAGACCCAGTACTTC. The genes are TRBV24-1 and TRBJ2-5; 7 bases line up with TRBD2. The CDR3 is 14 residues long. In germline, CDR1 is KGHDR, CDR2 SFDVKD. V lost 5 bases to trimming and J lost 4 bases; unmatched junction nucleotides: 6.